A single sample gave rise to the 4 T cell receptor beta chains below, sequenced in a study of blood T cell repertoires in COVID-19. The method was immunoSEQ multiplex PCR; TCRdb's version includes in-frame clones alone and lacks a portion of them. The sample includes approximately 90,000 clones, more than 70% of them seen just once. Sequencing used peripheral blood. The receptor source for this set is a human donor with acute or convalescent COVID-19. The donor label of this sample is uncertain.

The rearrangement uses TRBV24-1 and TRBJ2-1, with 7 bases fitting TRBD2. Germline V gene sequence: CDR1 KGHDR, CDR2 SFDVKD. J gave up 6 bases and V 3 bases, and 7 bases lay outside the gene matches. This CDR3 comprises 15 residues. This CDR3 is CATSDPAGVSNEQFF. The CDR3 coding sequence is TGTGCCACCAGTGATCCCGCGGGGGTTTCCAATGAGCAGTTCTTC.

This sequence joins TRBV2 and TRBJ2-3, with 10 nucleotides matching TRBD1. Germline CDR1 and CDR2: SNHLY and FYNNEI. The CDR3 sequence is 16 residues long. Trimming at V came to 4 bases and at J to 1 base, leaving 5 bases not matched to a gene. The CDR3 loop is CASSGLGTGGTDTQYF. The DNA of the CDR3 is TGTGCCAGCAGTGGACTCGGGACAGGGGGCACAGATACGCAGTATTTT.

The V call is TRBV2, the J call TRBJ1-2; TRBD1 might be the D (6 bases). The ends were cut back, 4 bases at V and 3 bases at J, with 9 bases in the middle. The CDR3 is 13 amino acids. Per germline, CDR1 SNHLY and CDR2 FYNNEI. The CDR3 is CASSVGGDYGYTF. The CDR3, as DNA: TGTGCCAGCAGTGTAGGGGGAGACTATGGCTACACCTTC.

The chain carries TRBV30 and TRBJ1-4, with D possibly matching TRBD1 (5 bases). The germline V and J ends were trimmed by 4 bases and 10 bases, with 16 bases remaining between them. CDR3 length equals 13 residues. CDR1 GTSNPN and CDR2 SVGIG come from the germline V gene (reference sequence). In nucleotides, the CDR3 is TGTGCCTGGAAACCGGGAGGGGATGGAAAACTGTTTTTT. The encoded protein is CAWKPGGDGKLFF.